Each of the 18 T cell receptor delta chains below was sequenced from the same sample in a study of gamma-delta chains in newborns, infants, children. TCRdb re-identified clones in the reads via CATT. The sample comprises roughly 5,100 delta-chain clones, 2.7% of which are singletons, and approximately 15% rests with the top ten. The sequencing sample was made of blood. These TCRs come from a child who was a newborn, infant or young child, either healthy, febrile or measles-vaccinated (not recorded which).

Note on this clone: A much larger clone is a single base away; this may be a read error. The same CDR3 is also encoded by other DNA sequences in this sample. The CDR3 nucleotides read TGTGCCTGTGACACCTGGGACACTGATAAACTCATCTTT. Protein product: CACDTWDTDKLIF. The chain recombines TRDV2 with TRDJ1; D is ambiguous. Germline CDR1 is GEAIGNYY and CDR2 is EKD. This CDR3 contains 13 residues.

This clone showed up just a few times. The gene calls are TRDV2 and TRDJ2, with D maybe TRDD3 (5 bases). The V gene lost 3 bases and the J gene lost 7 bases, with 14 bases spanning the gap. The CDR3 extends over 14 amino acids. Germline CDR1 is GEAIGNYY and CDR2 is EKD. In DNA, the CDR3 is TGTGCCTGTGACTCACTGGTGGGTGGAGCACAACTCTTCTTT. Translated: CACDSLVGGAQLFF.

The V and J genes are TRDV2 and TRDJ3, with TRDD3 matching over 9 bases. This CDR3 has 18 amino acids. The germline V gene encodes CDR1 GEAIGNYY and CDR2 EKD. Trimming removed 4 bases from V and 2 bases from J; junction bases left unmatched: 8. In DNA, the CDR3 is TGTGCCTGTGATTCAGCTGGGGGATCCCCCTGGGACACCCGACAGATGTTTTTC. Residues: CACDSAGGSPWDTRQMFF.

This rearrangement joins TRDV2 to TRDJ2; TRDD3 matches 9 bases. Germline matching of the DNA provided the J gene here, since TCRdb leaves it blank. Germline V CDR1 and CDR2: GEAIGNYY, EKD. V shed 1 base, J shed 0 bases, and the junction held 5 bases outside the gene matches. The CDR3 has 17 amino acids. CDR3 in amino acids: CACDTGGYRALTAQLFF. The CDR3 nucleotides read TGTGCCTGTGACACTGGGGGATATAGGGCTTTGACAGCACAACTCTTCTTT.

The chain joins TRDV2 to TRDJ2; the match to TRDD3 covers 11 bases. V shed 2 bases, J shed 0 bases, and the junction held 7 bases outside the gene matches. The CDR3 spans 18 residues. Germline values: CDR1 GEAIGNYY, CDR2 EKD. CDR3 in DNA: TGTGCCTGTGACAATCTGGGGGATACTGAAGCTTTGACAGCACAACTCTTCTTT. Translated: CACDNLGDTEALTAQLFF.

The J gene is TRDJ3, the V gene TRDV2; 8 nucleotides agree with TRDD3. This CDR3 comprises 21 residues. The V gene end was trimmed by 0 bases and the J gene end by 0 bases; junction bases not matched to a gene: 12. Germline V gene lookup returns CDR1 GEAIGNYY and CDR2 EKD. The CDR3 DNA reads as TGTGCCTGTGACACCAGTCCGGGGGATAACCCCATCTCCTGGGACACCCGACAGATGTTTTTC. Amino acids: CACDTSPGDNPISWDTRQMFF.

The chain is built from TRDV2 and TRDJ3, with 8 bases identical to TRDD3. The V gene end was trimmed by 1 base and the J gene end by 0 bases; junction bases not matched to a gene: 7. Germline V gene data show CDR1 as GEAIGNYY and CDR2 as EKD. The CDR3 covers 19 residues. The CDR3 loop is CACDTYWGGSSWDTRQMFF. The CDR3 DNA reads TGTGCCTGTGACACGTACTGGGGGGGTAGCTCCTGGGACACCCGACAGATGTTTTTC.

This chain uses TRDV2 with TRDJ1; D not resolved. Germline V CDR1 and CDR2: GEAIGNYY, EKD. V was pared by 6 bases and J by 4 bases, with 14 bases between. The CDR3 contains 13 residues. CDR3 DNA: TGTGCCTGTACTCGCTTACTAGGCGATAAACTCATCTTT. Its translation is CACTRLLGDKLIF.

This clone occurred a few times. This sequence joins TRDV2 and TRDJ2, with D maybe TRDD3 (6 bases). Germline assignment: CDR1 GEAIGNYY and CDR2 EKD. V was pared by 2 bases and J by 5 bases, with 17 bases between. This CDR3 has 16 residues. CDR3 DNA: TGTGCCTGTGACAAGGTTGGGGATTCCCTTACAGCACAACTCTTCTTT. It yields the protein CACDKVGDSLTAQLFF.

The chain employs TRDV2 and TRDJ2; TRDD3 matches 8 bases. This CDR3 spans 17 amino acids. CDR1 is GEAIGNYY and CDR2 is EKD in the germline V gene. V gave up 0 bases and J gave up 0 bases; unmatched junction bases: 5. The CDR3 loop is CACDTVLGGPLTAQLFF. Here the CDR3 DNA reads TGTGCCTGTGACACCGTACTGGGGGGCCCTTTGACAGCACAACTCTTCTTT.

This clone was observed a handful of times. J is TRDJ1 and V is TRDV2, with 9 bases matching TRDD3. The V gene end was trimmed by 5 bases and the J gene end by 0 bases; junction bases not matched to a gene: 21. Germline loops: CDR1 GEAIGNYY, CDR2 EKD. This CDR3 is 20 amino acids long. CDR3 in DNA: TGTGCCTGTGGTTGCCCCTGGGGGATCGAAGCGCCAGTTTACACCGATAAACTCATCTTT. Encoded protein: CACGCPWGIEAPVYTDKLIF.

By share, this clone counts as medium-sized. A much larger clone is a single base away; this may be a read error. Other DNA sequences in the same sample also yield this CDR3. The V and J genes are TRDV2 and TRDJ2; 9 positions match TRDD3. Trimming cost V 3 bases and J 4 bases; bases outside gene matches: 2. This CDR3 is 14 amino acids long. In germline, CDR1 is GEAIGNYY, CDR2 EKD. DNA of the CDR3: TGTGCCTGTGACGTACTGGGGGAGACAGCACAACTCTTCTTT. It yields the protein CACDVLGETAQLFF.

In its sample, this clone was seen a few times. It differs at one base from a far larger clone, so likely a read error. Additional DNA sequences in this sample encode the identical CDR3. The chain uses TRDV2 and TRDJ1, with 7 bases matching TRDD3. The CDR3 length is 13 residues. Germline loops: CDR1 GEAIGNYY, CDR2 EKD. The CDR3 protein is CACDTWGTDKLIF. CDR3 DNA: TGTGCCTGCGACACCTGGGGGACCGATAAACTCATCTTT.

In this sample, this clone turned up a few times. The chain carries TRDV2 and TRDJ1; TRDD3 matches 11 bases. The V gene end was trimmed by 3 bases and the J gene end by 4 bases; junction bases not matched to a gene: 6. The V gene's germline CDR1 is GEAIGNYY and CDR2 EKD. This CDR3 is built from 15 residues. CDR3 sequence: CACDVLGDKNDKLIF. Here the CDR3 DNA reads TGTGCCTGTGACGTACTGGGGGATAAGAACGATAAACTCATCTTT.

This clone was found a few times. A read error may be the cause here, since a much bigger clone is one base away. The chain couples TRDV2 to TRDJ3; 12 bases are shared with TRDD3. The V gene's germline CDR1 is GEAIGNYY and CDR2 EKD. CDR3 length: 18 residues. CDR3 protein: CACDTAGGYAWETRQMFF. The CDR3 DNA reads TGTGCCTGTGACACCGCTGGGGGATACGCCTGGGAAACCCGACAGATGTTTTTC.

The CDR3 spells CACDAPGGLSSWDTRQMFF. CDR3 DNA: TGTGCCTGTGACGCCCCTGGGGGCCTCAGCTCCTGGGACACCCGACAGATGTTTTTC. No V gene was called, and the J gene is TRDJ3; TRDD3 is the table's D call and was not checked against the DNA. The CDR3 is 19 residues long.

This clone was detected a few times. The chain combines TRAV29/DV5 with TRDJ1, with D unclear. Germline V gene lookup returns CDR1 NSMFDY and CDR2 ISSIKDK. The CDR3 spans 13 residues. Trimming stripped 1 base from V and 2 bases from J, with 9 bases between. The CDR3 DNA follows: TGTGCAGCAAGCCGACGTGGAACCGATAAACTCATCTTT. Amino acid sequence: CAASRRGTDKLIF.

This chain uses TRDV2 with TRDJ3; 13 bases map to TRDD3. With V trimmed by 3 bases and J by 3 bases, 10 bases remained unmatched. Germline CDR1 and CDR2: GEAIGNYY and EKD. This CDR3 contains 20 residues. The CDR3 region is CACDPSTGGYANWDTRQMFF. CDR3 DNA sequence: TGTGCCTGTGACCCCTCTACTGGGGGATACGCGAACTGGGACACCCGACAGATGTTTTTC.